The TCR beta chain described here comes from a study of T-cell reconstitution after alpha-beta-depleted transplantation in children. Study observations and caveats: Where some patients showed high TCRbeta diversity at day 60, it came from recipient T cells and thymic progenitors that had survived. T-cell counts and diversity at one year following transplant were attributed mainly to newly produced T cells.

Germline V gene lookup returns CDR1 SEHNR and CDR2 FQNEAQ (reference sequence). The CDR3 sequence is 14 residues long. The ends lost 11 bases at V and 3 bases at J; junction bases unmatched: 12. Unique molecular identifiers featured in how the TCRbeta library was prepared. One entry per CDR3 protein, called by TCRdb with MiXCR from the PCR reads. Here the sample spans about 300,000 distinct CDR3 sequences, around 7.3% being singletons. In its sample, this clonotype was seen many times. Its antigen is unknown. Sample: peripheral blood, taken 360 days after TCRalphabeta/CD19-depleted stem cell transplant. This sequence was found in a female patient under 10 years old who had a stem cell transplant for Fanconi anemia, so the T cells may come from the graft donor. The rearrangement links TRBV7-9 to TRBJ1-2; 7 nucleotides line up with TRBD1. CDR3 nucleotides: TGTGCCCTACTCGAAACTGGGACAGACTATGGCTACACCTTC. Translating it yields CALLETGTDYGYTF.